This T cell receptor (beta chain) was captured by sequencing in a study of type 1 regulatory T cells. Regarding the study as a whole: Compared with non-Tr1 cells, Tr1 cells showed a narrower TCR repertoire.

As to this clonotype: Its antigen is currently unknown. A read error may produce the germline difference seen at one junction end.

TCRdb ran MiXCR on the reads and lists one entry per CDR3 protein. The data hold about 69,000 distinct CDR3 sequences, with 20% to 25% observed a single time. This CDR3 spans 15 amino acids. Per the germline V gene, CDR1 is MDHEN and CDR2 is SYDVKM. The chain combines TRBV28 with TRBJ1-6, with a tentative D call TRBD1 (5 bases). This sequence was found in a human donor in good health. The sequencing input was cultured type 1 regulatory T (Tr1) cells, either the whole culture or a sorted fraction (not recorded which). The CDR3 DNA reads TGTGCCAGCAACCCTGCGGGGGGTTATAATTCACCCCCCCACTTT. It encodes CASNPAGGYNSPPHF.